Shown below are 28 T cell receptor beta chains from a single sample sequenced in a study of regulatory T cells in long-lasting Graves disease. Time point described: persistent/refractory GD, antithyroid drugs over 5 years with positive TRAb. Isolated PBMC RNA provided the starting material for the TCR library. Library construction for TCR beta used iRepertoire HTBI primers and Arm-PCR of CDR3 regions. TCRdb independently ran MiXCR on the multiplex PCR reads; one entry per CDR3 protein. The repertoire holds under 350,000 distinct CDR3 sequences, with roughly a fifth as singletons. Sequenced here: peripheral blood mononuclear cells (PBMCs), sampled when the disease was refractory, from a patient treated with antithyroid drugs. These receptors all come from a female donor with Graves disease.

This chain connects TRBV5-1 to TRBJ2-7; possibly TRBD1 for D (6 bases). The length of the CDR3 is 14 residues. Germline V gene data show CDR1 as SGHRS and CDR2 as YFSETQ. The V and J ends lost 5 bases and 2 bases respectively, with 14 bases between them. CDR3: CASRQATGTYEQYF. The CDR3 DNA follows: TGCGCCAGCAGGCAAGCGACAGGAACCTACGAGCAGTACTTC.

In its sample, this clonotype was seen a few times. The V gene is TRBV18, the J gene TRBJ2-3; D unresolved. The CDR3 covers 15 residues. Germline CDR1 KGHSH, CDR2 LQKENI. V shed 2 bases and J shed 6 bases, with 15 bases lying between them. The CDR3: CASSPSTDSADTQYF. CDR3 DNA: TGTGCCAGCTCACCATCTACCGACTCAGCCGATACGCAGTATTTT.

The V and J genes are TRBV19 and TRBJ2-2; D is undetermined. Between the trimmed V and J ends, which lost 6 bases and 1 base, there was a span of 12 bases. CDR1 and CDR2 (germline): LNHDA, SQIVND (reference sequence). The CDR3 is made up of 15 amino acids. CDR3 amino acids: CASRQNLGNTGELFF. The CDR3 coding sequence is TGTGCCAGTAGACAGAACTTGGGGAACACCGGGGAGCTGTTTTTT.

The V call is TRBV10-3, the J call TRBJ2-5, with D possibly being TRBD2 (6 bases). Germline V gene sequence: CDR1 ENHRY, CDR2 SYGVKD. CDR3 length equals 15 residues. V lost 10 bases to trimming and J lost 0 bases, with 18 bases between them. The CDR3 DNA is TGTGCCACCGGGCCTACGGGGGATAACCAAGAGACCCAGTACTTC. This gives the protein CATGPTGDNQETQYF.

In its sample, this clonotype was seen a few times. The CDR3 loop reads CASSQVRDTSYEQYF. The CDR3 coding sequence is TGCGCCAGCAGCCAAGTCAGGGACACCTCCTACGAGCAGTACTTC. This rearrangement joins TRBV4-1 to TRBJ2-7; D might be TRBD1 (6 bases). In germline, CDR1 is MGHRA, CDR2 YSYEKL. The CDR3 totals 15 residues. Between the trimmed V and J ends, which lost 1 base and 0 bases, there was a span of 10 bases.

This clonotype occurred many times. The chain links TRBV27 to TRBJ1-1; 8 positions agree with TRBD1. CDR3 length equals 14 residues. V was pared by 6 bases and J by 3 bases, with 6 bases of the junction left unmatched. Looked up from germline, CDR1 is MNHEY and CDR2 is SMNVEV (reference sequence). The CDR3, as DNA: TGTGCCAGCAGCGACAGGGGAACGGACACTGAAGCTTTCTTT. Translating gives CASSDRGTDTEAFF.

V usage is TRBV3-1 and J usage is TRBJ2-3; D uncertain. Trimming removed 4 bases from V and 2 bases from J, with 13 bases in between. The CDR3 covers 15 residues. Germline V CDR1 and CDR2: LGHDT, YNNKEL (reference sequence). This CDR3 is CASSLQNRLTDTQYF. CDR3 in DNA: TGTGCCAGCAGCCTCCAAAACAGACTCACAGATACGCAGTATTTT.

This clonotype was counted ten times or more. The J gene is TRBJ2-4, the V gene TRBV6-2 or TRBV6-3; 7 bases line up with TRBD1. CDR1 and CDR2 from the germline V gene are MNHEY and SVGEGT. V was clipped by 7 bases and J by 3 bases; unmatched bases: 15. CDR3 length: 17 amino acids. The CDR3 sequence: CASTEIIRQGGKNIQYF. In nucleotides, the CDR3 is TGTGCCAGCACCGAAATCATCCGACAGGGTGGCAAAAACATTCAGTACTTC.

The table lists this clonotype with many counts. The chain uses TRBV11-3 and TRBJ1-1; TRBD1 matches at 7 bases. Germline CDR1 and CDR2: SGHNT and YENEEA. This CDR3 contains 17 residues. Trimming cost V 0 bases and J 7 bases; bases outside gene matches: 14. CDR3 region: CASSLEDWGQTSDEAFF. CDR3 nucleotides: TGTGCCAGCAGCTTAGAGGATTGGGGACAGACGAGTGATGAAGCTTTCTTT.

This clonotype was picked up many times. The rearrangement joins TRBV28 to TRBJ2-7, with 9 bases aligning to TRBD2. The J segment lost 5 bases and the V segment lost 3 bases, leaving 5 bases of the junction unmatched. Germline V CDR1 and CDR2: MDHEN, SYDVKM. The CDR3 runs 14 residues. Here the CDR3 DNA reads TGTGCCAGCAGTTTGGTGCGGGAGGGGAACGAGCAGTACTTC. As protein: CASSLVREGNEQYF.

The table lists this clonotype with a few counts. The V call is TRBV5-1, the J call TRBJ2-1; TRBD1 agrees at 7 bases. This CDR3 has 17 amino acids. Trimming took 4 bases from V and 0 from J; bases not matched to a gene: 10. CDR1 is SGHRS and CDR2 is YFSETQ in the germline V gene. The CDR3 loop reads CASSPVGDSSSYNEQFF. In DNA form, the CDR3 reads TGCGCCAGCAGCCCAGTGGGGGACAGCAGCTCCTACAATGAGCAGTTCTTC. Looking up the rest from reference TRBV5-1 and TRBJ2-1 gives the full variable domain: KAGVTQTPRYLIKTRGQQVTLSCSPISGHRSVSWYQQTPGQGLQFLFEYFSETQRNKGNFPGRFSGRQFSNSRSEMNVSTLELGDSALYLCASSPVGDSSSYNEQFFGPGTRLTVL.

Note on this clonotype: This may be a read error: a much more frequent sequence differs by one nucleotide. CDR3 nucleotides: TGTGCCAGCAGTATACCAGGACAAGTGACCCAGTACTTC. This translates into CASSIPGQVTQYF. The rearrangement uses TRBV28 and TRBJ2-5, with a possible D match to TRBD1 (5 bases). From germline, CDR1 is MDHEN and CDR2 SYDVKM. The CDR3 covers 13 residues.

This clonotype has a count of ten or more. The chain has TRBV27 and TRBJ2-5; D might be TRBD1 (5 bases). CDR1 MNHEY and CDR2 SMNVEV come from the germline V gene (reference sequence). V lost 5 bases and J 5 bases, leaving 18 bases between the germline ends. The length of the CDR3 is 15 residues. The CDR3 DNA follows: TGTGCCAGCAGTCCGCGGCCAGGGTTAGATGAGACCCAGTACTTC. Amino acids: CASSPRPGLDETQYF.

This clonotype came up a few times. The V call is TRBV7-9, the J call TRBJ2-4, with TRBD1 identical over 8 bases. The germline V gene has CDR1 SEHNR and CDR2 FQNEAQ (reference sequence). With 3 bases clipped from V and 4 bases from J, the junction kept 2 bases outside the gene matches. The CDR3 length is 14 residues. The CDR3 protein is CASSLGQEKNIQYF. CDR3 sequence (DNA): TGTGCCAGCAGCTTGGGACAGGAAAAAAACATTCAGTACTTC.

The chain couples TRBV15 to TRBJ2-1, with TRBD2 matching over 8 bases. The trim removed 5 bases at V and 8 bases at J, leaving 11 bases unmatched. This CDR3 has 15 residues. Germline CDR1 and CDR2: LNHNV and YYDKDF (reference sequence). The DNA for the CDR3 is TGTGCCACCAGCTGGGGACTAGGAAAGGTCGATGAGCAGTTCTTC. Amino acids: CATSWGLGKVDEQFF. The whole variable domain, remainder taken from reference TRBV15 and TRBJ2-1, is DAMVIQNPRYQVTQFGKPVTLSCSQTLNHNVMYWYQQKSSQAPKLLFHYYDKDFNNEADTPDNFQSRRPNTSFCFLDIRSPGLGDTAMYLCATSWGLGKVDEQFFGPGTRLTVL.

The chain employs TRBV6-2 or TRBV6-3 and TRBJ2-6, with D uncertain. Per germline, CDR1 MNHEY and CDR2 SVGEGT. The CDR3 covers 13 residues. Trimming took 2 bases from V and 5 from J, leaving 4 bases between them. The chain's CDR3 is CASSYSRANVLTF. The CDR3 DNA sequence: TGTGCCAGCAGTTACAGTCGGGCCAACGTCCTGACTTTC.

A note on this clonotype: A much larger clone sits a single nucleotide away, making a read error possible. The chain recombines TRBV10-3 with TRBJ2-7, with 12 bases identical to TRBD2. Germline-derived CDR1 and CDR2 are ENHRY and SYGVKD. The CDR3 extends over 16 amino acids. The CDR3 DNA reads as TGTGCCATCAGTGAGTATAGGACTAGCGGGAACCACGAGCGGTACTTC. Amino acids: CAISEYRTSGNHERYF.

The CDR3, as DNA: TGTGCCAGCAGTTTGACACAGAGGGACACTGAAGCTTTCTTT. Its translation: CASSLTQRDTEAFF. This chain connects TRBV28 to TRBJ1-1; D remains unclear. The CDR3 has 14 amino acids. Per germline, CDR1 MDHEN and CDR2 SYDVKM. V was trimmed by 3 bases and J by 3 bases, leaving 11 bases between them.

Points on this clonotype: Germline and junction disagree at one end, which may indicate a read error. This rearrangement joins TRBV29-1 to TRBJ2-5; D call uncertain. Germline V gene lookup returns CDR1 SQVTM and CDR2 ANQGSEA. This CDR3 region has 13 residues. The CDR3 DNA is TGCAGCGTTTTTATAGGTGTTCAAGAGACTCAGTACTTC. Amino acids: CSVFIGVQETQYF. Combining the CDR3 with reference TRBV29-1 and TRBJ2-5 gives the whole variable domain SAVISQKPSRDICQRGTSLTIQCQVDSQVTMMFWYRQQPGQSLTLIATANQGSEATYESGFVIDKFPISRPNLTFSTLTVSNMSPEDSSIYLCSVFIGVQETQYFGPGTRLLVL.

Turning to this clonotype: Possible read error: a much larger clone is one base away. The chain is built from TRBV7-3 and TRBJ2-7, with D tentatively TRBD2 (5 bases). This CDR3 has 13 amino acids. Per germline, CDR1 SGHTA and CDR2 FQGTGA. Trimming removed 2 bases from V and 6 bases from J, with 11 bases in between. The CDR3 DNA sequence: TGTGCCAGCAGCTTAGGACCCCGGGGCGAGCAGTACTTC. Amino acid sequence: CASSLGPRGEQYF.

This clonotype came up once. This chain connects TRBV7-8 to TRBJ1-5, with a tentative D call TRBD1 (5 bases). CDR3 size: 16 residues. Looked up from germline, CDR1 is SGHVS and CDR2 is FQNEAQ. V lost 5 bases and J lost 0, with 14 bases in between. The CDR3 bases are TGTGCCAGCAGCCAGGGTTTGGGGTATAGCAATCAGCCCCAGCATTTT. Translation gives CASSQGLGYSNQPQHF.

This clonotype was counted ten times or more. CDR3 nucleotides: TGTGCCAGCAGCTTAGAAGAGACCCAGTACTTC. Translating it yields CASSLEETQYF. The chain joins TRBV28 to TRBJ2-5; unclear D gene. The CDR3 runs 11 residues. The V end was cut by 6 bases, the J end by 3 bases, with 5 bases between. Germline lookup yields CDR1 MDHEN and CDR2 SYDVKM.

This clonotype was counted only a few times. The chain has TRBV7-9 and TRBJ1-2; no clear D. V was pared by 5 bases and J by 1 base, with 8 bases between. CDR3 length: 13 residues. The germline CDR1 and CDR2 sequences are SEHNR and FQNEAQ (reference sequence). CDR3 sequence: CASSPSVNYGYTF. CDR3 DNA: TGTGCCAGCAGCCCCAGCGTTAACTATGGCTACACCTTC.

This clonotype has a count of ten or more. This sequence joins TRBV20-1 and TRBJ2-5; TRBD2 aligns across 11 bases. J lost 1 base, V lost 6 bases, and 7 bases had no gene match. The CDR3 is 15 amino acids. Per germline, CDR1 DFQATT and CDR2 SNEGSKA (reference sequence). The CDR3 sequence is CSAPASGRSQETQYF. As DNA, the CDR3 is TGCAGTGCCCCCGCTAGCGGGAGGTCCCAAGAGACCCAGTACTTC.

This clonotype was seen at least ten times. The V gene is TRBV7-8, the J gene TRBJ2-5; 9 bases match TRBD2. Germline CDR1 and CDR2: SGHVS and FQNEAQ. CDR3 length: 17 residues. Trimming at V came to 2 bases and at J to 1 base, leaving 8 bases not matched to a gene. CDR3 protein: CASSLKRLAEIQETQYF. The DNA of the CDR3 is TGTGCCAGCAGCTTAAAAAGACTAGCGGAGATCCAAGAGACCCAGTACTTC.

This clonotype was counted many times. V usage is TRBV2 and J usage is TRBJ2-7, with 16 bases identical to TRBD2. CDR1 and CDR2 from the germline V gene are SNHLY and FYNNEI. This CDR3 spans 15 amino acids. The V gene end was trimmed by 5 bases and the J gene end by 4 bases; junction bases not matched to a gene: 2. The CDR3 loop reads CASSKGLAGGYEQYF. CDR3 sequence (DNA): TGTGCCAGCAGTAAGGGACTAGCGGGAGGGTACGAGCAGTACTTC.

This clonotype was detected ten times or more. The DNA for the CDR3 is TGTGCCAGCAGCTTACAGGGAGGCGAGCAGTACTTC. This encodes CASSLQGGEQYF. The chain combines TRBV7-2 with TRBJ2-7; TRBD2 might be the D (6 bases). Deletions cut 2 bases from V and 6 bases from J, with 8 bases between. CDR3 size: 12 residues. The germline CDR1 and CDR2 sequences are SGHTA and FQGNSA.

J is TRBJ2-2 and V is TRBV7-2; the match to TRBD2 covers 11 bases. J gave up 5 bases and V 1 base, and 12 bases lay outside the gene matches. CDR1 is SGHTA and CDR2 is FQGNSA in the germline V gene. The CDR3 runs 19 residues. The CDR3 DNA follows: TGTGCCAGCAGCTTAGGACCGGAGGGACTAGCGGTGGGGACCGGGGAGCTGTTTTTT. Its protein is CASSLGPEGLAVGTGELFF.